The 28 T cell receptor beta chains in this list originate from one sample, sequenced in a study of T cells in Graves' hyperthyroidism and ophthalmopathy. RNA transcripts gave rise to amplified TCR beta CDR3 regions. The TCR CDR3 first-round RT-PCR relied on the HTBI primer set. TCRdb reprocessed the multiplex PCR reads via MiXCR and lists one record per CDR3 protein. The table has roughly 520,000 distinct CDR3 sequences, approximately 24% seen once. The sample comprised blood. The receptors here all came from a woman aged 25 to 45 with Graves' ophthalmopathy.

There are a few counts of this clonotype. The CDR3 coding sequence is TGTGCCAGCTCACCCCCAGCAGGGACCTATGGCTACACCTTC. Protein product: CASSPPAGTYGYTF. The J gene is TRBJ1-2, the V gene TRBV18; D is possibly TRBD1 (5 bases). The length of the CDR3 is 14 residues. Trimming left V 3 bases short and J 4 bases short, with 12 bases between. Germline V gene lookup returns CDR1 KGHSH and CDR2 LQKENI.

Only one count was recorded for this clonotype. The genes are TRBV12-3 or TRBV12-4 and TRBJ2-7; 8 positions match TRBD1. J lost 2 bases, V lost 5 bases, and 8 bases had no gene match. CDR3 size: 15 residues. This chain's CDR3 is CASSGDRGLPYEQYF. The CDR3 DNA follows: TGTGCCAGCAGTGGAGACAGGGGTTTACCCTACGAGCAGTACTTC.

This clonotype was counted between two and nine times. The genes are TRBV5-1 and TRBJ1-1, with D tentatively TRBD1 (5 bases). CDR3 length equals 15 residues. Trimming stripped 6 bases from V and 5 bases from J, with 20 bases between. Germline lookup yields CDR1 SGHRS and CDR2 YFSETQ. The CDR3 here is CASTSGVSKGTEAFF. In DNA form, the CDR3 reads TGCGCCAGCACTAGTGGGGTTTCGAAGGGGACTGAAGCTTTCTTT.

The rearrangement uses TRBV6-1 and TRBJ2-7; TRBD1 is a possible D gene (6 bases). The CDR3 covers 14 residues. Per germline, CDR1 MNHNS and CDR2 SASEGT. With 4 bases removed from V and 0 bases from J, the gap between germline ends came to 10 bases. In DNA form, the CDR3 reads TGTGCCAGCAGTGCCACCAGGGGCTCCTACGAGCAGTACTTC. Its protein product is CASSATRGSYEQYF.

CDR3 sequence reads: CASSAPGGWTEAFF. The CDR3, as DNA: TGTGCCAGCAGTGCCCCAGGGGGCTGGACTGAAGCTTTCTTT. The chain carries TRBV12-3 or TRBV12-4 and TRBJ1-1, with 8 bases identical to TRBD1. V was pared by 5 bases and J by 5 bases, with 7 bases of the junction left unmatched. The CDR3 length is 14 residues.

This clonotype appeared a few times. The CDR3: CSARTGDGYTF. The CDR3 coding sequence is TGCAGCGCTCGGACAGGGGACGGCTACACCTTC. V and J are TRBV29-1 and TRBJ1-2; 9 positions agree with TRBD1. Germline values: CDR1 SQVTM, CDR2 ANQGSEA. CDR3 length: 11 amino acids. The trim removed 7 bases at V and 8 bases at J, leaving 5 bases unmatched.

At least ten counts were recorded for this clonotype. V is TRBV2 and J is TRBJ2-7; D might be TRBD1 (7 bases). Trimming took 7 bases from V and 4 from J, leaving 17 bases between them. Germline assignment: CDR1 SNHLY and CDR2 FYNNEI. This CDR3 spans 14 amino acids. As DNA, the CDR3 is TGTGCCAGCAATACGGGCAGGGGGAGGTACGAGCAGTACTTC. It codes for CASNTGRGRYEQYF. Combining the CDR3 with reference TRBV2 and TRBJ2-7 gives the whole variable domain EPEVTQTPSHQVTQMGQEVILRCVPISNHLYFYWYRQILGQKVEFLVSFYNNEISEKSEIFDDQFSVERPDGSNFTLKIRSTKLEDSAMYFCASNTGRGRYEQYFGPGTRLTVT.

In this sample, this clonotype turned up many times. The chain links TRBV7-9 to TRBJ1-2; D call uncertain. Trimming stripped 1 base from V and 12 bases from J, with 9 bases between. Germline-derived CDR1 and CDR2 are SEHNR and FQNEAQ (reference sequence). This CDR3 is built from 11 residues. The CDR3 DNA sequence: TGTGCCAGCAGCTTAGATGTACTGCACACCTTC. It translates to CASSLDVLHTF.

This clonotype has ten or more counts. J is TRBJ1-1 and V is TRBV19, with 7 bases identical to TRBD1. The junction had 5 bases not matched to a gene; V was cut back by 7 bases and J by 0 bases. Germline CDR1 and CDR2: LNHDA and SQIVND (reference sequence). This CDR3 is built from 14 residues. CDR3 bases: TGTGCCAGTACGGAGGGGGCATTGAACACTGAAGCTTTCTTT. Amino acids: CASTEGALNTEAFF.

The V call is TRBV6-1, the J call TRBJ1-2; D uncertain. Germline assignment: CDR1 MNHNS and CDR2 SASEGT. The CDR3 is 15 amino acids. V was shortened by 3 bases and J by 4 bases, with 15 bases between the two germline ends. This CDR3 is CASSDIGDPGYGYTF. CDR3 bases: TGTGCCAGCAGTGATATCGGCGACCCTGGCTATGGCTACACCTTC.

In the case of this clonotype: This may stem from a read error, because a much larger clone lies one nucleotide away. The CDR3: CVSSQSETDYGYTF. The CDR3 DNA sequence: TGCGTCAGCAGCCAAAGTGAGACAGACTATGGCTACACCTTC. The gene calls are TRBV4-1 and TRBJ1-2, with D maybe TRBD1 (5 bases). The germline V gene encodes CDR1 MGHRA and CDR2 YSYEKL. The CDR3 covers 14 residues.

This clonotype was detected ten times or more. The chain employs TRBV2 and TRBJ2-5; tentative D call: TRBD1 (5 bases). Germline V lookup: CDR1 SNHLY, CDR2 FYNNEI. Trimming stripped 4 bases from V and 4 bases from J, with 19 bases between. There are 16 residues in the CDR3. CDR3 nucleotide sequence: TGTGCCAGCAGTGCTTTGACAGCTGGATTATCAGAGACCCAGTACTTC. Translating gives CASSALTAGLSETQYF. Full variable domain (rest looked up from reference TRBV2 and TRBJ2-5): EPEVTQTPSHQVTQMGQEVILRCVPISNHLYFYWYRQILGQKVEFLVSFYNNEISEKSEIFDDQFSVERPDGSNFTLKIRSTKLEDSAMYFCASSALTAGLSETQYFGPGTRLLVL.

In this sample, this clonotype turned up many times. The chain links TRBV28 to TRBJ2-7; the match to TRBD1 covers 8 bases. There are 14 residues in the CDR3. The V gene end was trimmed by 8 bases and the J gene end by 0 bases; junction bases not matched to a gene: 6. CDR1 MDHEN and CDR2 SYDVKM come from the germline V gene. CDR3 coding DNA: TGTGCCAGCGGGCAGACAGGGGTCTCCTACGAGCAGTACTTC. This encodes CASGQTGVSYEQYF. The entire variable domain, with the rest obtained from reference TRBV28 and TRBJ2-7, is as follows: DVKVTQSSRYLVKRTGEKVFLECVQDMDHENMFWYRQDPGLGLRLIYFSYDVKMKEKGDIPEGYSVSREKKERFSLILESASTNQTSMYLCASGQTGVSYEQYFGPGTRLTVT.

The rearrangement uses TRBV12-3 or TRBV12-4 and TRBJ1-2; 9 nucleotides align to TRBD1. V lost 6 bases and J lost 7; bases outside the gene matches: 15. This CDR3 contains 16 residues. CDR3 residues: CASSQRNTGGAFGYTF. CDR3 DNA: TGTGCCAGCAGCCAAAGAAACACAGGGGGCGCGTTTGGCTACACCTTC.

The chain uses TRBV20-1 and TRBJ2-7; 8 positions agree with TRBD2. Germline loops: CDR1 DFQATT, CDR2 SNEGSKA (reference sequence). This CDR3 region has 14 residues. The V segment lost 6 bases and the J segment 3 bases; nucleotides outside the gene matches: 10. Written as DNA, the CDR3 is TGCAGTGCCCGGGGGGGGACGGGAGTCTACGAGCAGTACTTC. Translating gives CSARGGTGVYEQYF.

This chain joins TRBV20-1 and TRBJ2-5; TRBD2 aligns across 8 bases. This CDR3 comprises 14 residues. V trimming: 1 base; J trimming: 0 bases; junction bases outside the gene matches: 1. Germline values: CDR1 DFQATT, CDR2 SNEGSKA (reference sequence). CDR3 protein: CSARVAGYQETQYF. The CDR3 DNA reads as TGCAGTGCTAGAGTAGCGGGGTACCAAGAGACCCAGTACTTC.

The rearrangement joins TRBV11-3 to TRBJ2-2, with 8 positions matching TRBD2. The trim removed 5 bases at V and 2 bases at J, leaving 4 bases unmatched. Germline CDR1 reads SGHNT; CDR2 reads YENEEA. The CDR3 is 15 residues long. The CDR3 coding sequence is TGTGCCAGCAGCCTTAGCGGGGTTAACACCGGGGAGCTGTTTTTT. This gives the protein CASSLSGVNTGELFF. Complete variable domain (other parts from reference TRBV11-3 and TRBJ2-2): EAGVVQSPRYKIIEKKQPVAFWCNPISGHNTLYWYLQNLGQGPELLIRYENEEAVDDSQLPKDRFSAERLKGVDSTLKIQPAELGDSAVYLCASSLSGVNTGELFFGEGSRLTVL.

The sample holds many counts of this clonotype. The chain couples TRBV12-3 or TRBV12-4 to TRBJ1-1, with D tentatively TRBD1 (5 bases). Trimming left V 7 bases short and J 3 bases short, with 12 bases between. The CDR3 consists of 13 residues. This CDR3 reads CASNSGWDTEAFF. The CDR3 DNA follows: TGTGCCAGCAACTCAGGGTGGGACACTGAAGCTTTCTTT.

At least ten counts were recorded for this clonotype. The J gene is TRBJ1-1, the V gene TRBV11-2; D call uncertain. CDR3 size: 11 residues. Germline V lookup: CDR1 SGHAT, CDR2 FQNNGV. Trimming cost V 5 bases and J 8 bases, with 9 bases left between them. For the CDR3, the DNA is TGTGCCAGCAGCCACCCCAGAGAAGCTTTCTTT. Protein: CASSHPREAFF.

Of note for this clonotype: The junction departs from the called germline gene at one end, perhaps through a read error. The V and J genes are TRBV27 and TRBJ1-2, with 8 bases that match TRBD1. The V gene's germline CDR1 is MNHEY and CDR2 SMNVEV (reference sequence). This CDR3 is built from 16 residues. The CDR3 nucleotides are TGTGTCAGCAGCCGCACCCCGGGACAGGCCATCTATGGCTACACCTTC. Amino acid sequence: CVSSRTPGQAIYGYTF.

V gene TRBV6-5 combines with J gene TRBJ1-2, with D unclear. This CDR3 spans 14 amino acids. Trimming took 2 bases from V and 6 from J, leaving 13 bases between them. Germline CDR1 MNHEY, CDR2 SVGAGI. CDR3 nucleotides: TGTGCCAGCAGTTACGGTTCGGGTGCCAATGGCTACACCTTC. This gives the protein CASSYGSGANGYTF.

Points on this clonotype: Since a much larger clone is just one base distant, this may be a read error. The CDR3 does not end in the conserved phenylalanine or tryptophan, so this is likely a read error. Written as DNA, the CDR3 is TGTGCCAGCAGTGGAGAGGGGGGCGCGTACACTGAAGCTTTCGTT. Translating gives CASSGEGGAYTEAFV. This rearrangement joins TRBV11-2 to TRBJ1-1, with D tentatively TRBD1 (6 bases). The CDR3 contains 15 residues. Looked up from germline, CDR1 is SGHAT and CDR2 is FQNNGV. V was shortened by 6 bases and J by 3 bases, with 17 bases between the two germline ends.

This clonotype has a count of ten or more. This chain joins TRBV24-1 and TRBJ2-5, with 7 bases aligning to TRBD2. The V gene's germline CDR1 is KGHDR and CDR2 SFDVKD. Trimming removed 4 bases from V and 4 bases from J; junction bases left unmatched: 8. The CDR3 sequence is 15 residues long. The chain's CDR3 is CATSEGGIRGETQYF. The CDR3, as DNA: TGTGCCACCAGTGAGGGGGGGATTAGGGGAGAGACCCAGTACTTC.

The table lists this clonotype with many counts. The chain uses TRBV6-5 and TRBJ2-5; D might be TRBD2 (6 bases). The CDR3 covers 13 residues. Germline V lookup: CDR1 MNHEY, CDR2 SVGAGI. V dropped 5 bases and J dropped 5 bases, with 12 bases sitting between them. CDR3 sequence (DNA): TGTGCCAGCAGTCGGGGGATTTGGGAGACCCAGTACTTC. It yields the protein CASSRGIWETQYF.

This clonotype was detected a few times. J is TRBJ1-2 and V is TRBV11-1, with D hard to call. The V gene lost 1 base and the J gene lost 0 bases, with 12 bases spanning the gap. CDR3 length: 16 residues. Germline assignment: CDR1 SGHAT and CDR2 FQDESV (reference sequence). CDR3 in DNA: TGTGCCAGCAGCTTAGACGGGGTGCGTTCTAACTATGGCTACACCTTC. Its translation is CASSLDGVRSNYGYTF.

This clonotype was observed at least ten times. The rearrangement joins TRBV3-1 to TRBJ1-1; 8 nucleotides align to TRBD1. The germline gives CDR1 LGHDT, CDR2 YNNKEL (reference sequence). J gave up 4 bases and V 2 bases, and 3 bases lay outside the gene matches. The CDR3 has 14 residues. The CDR3 reads CASSQQGAATEAFF. The CDR3 DNA is TGTGCCAGCAGCCAACAGGGGGCCGCCACTGAAGCTTTCTTT.

This clonotype was observed many times. The gene calls are TRBV11-1 and TRBJ1-3, with TRBD1 as a possible D gene (5 bases). The CDR3 length is 19 residues. V was shortened by 1 base and J by 0 bases, with 19 bases between the two germline ends. Germline CDR1 SGHAT, CDR2 FQDESV (reference sequence). The CDR3 here is CASSLERRGPSSSGNTIYF. The DNA of the CDR3 is TGTGCCAGCAGCTTAGAACGCCGGGGACCGTCGAGCTCTGGAAACACCATATATTTT.

The table lists this clonotype with many counts. DNA for the CDR3: TGTGCCAGCAGTTTGGGGACAGGGTTAGCTTTCTTT. Translation gives CASSLGTGLAFF. This rearrangement joins TRBV12-3 or TRBV12-4 to TRBJ1-1, with 9 nucleotides matching TRBD1. Trimming took 3 bases from V and 10 from J; bases not matched to a gene: 3. The CDR3 loop spans 12 amino acids.